One sample yielded the 25 T cell receptor beta chains listed below, sequenced in a study of blood T cell repertoires in COVID-19. TCRdb's copy holds only in-frame clones and misses some; the assay was immunoSEQ multiplex PCR. The sample contains 99,000 or so clones, 65% to 90% of which appear only once. The sample was peripheral blood. The receptors were sampled from a man aged 55 to 70 with acute or convalescent COVID-19.

This clone was observed a few times. The gene calls are TRBV18 and TRBJ2-3; 13 positions agree with TRBD2. The V segment lost 6 bases and the J segment 3 bases; nucleotides outside the gene matches: 0. Germline V gene sequence: CDR1 KGHSH, CDR2 LQKENI. CDR3 length equals 14 residues. The CDR3 loop reads CASSGLAGTDTQYF. CDR3 sequence (DNA): TGTGCCAGCTCGGGACTAGCGGGGACAGATACGCAGTATTTT.

This clone was counted between two and nine times. The chain carries TRBV19 and TRBJ2-2; D is unresolved. This CDR3 comprises 15 residues. The germline gives CDR1 LNHDA, CDR2 SQIVND (reference sequence). The V end lost 6 bases, the J end lost 1 base, and 12 bases lay between the germline ends. CDR3 sequence (DNA): TGTGCCAGTAGAGGCGTCAGGCAGAACACCGGGGAGCTGTTTTTT. It codes for CASRGVRQNTGELFF. The whole variable domain, remainder taken from reference TRBV19 and TRBJ2-2, is DGGITQSPKYLFRKEGQNVTLSCEQNLNHDAMYWYRQDPGQGLRLIYYSQIVNDFQKGDIAEGYSVSREKKESFPLTVTSAQKNPTAFYLCASRGVRQNTGELFFGEGSRLTVL.

The V call is TRBV11-3, the J call TRBJ2-7; 7 bases are a match to TRBD1. Germline V CDR1 and CDR2: SGHNT, YENEEA. V was pared by 2 bases and J by 7 bases, with 8 bases of the junction left unmatched. The CDR3 length is 14 residues. In DNA form, the CDR3 reads TGTGCCAGCAGCTTAAGGGACAGCCGCGGGGAGCAGTACTTC. Amino acids: CASSLRDSRGEQYF.

The rearrangement uses TRBV4-1 and TRBJ2-7; 8 nucleotides match TRBD1. Trimming at V came to 5 bases and at J to 3 bases, leaving 12 bases not matched to a gene. Germline-derived CDR1 and CDR2 are MGHRA and YSYEKL. This CDR3 has 16 residues. Here the CDR3 reads CASSGSPRQGFYEQYF. CDR3 coding DNA: TGCGCCAGCAGCGGAAGTCCCCGACAGGGGTTCTACGAGCAGTACTTC.

This chain joins TRBV11-2 and TRBJ2-1, with a weak D call TRBD1 (5 bases). CDR1 and CDR2 from the germline V gene are SGHAT and FQNNGV. The CDR3 totals 15 residues. V was clipped by 1 base and J by 4 bases, with 11 bases between them. DNA for the CDR3: TGTGCCAGCAGCTTAGGGTCGACAGCATACAATGAGCAGTTCTTC. Amino acids: CASSLGSTAYNEQFF. Full variable domain (missing parts from reference TRBV11-2 and TRBJ2-1): EAGVAQSPRYKIIEKRQSVAFWCNPISGHATLYWYQQILGQGPKLLIQFQNNGVVDDSQLPKDRFSAERLKGVDSTLKIQPAKLEDSAVYLCASSLGSTAYNEQFFGPGTRLTVL.

This rearrangement joins TRBV11-2 to TRBJ1-5; the D is unclear. With 1 base removed from V and 2 bases from J, the gap between germline ends came to 9 bases. The CDR3 consists of 15 residues. Germline loops: CDR1 SGHAT, CDR2 FQNNGV. Written as DNA, the CDR3 is TGTGCCAGCAGCTTAGGGGCCGGGGGCAATCAGCCCCAGCATTTT. Translated, it gives CASSLGAGGNQPQHF. The full variable domain, its missing parts supplied by reference TRBV11-2 and TRBJ1-5, is EAGVAQSPRYKIIEKRQSVAFWCNPISGHATLYWYQQILGQGPKLLIQFQNNGVVDDSQLPKDRFSAERLKGVDSTLKIQPAKLEDSAVYLCASSLGAGGNQPQHFGDGTRLSIL.

The rearrangement links TRBV4-1 to TRBJ2-3, with 10 bases aligning to TRBD1. V shed 2 bases and J 1 base; nucleotides not matched to a gene: 3. Germline CDR1 reads MGHRA; CDR2 reads YSYEKL. The CDR3 is 16 amino acids. The CDR3 is CASSQRTGGGTDTQYF. The CDR3 region has the DNA TGCGCCAGCAGCCAAAGGACAGGGGGTGGCACAGATACGCAGTATTTT.

In its sample, this clone was seen a few times. CDR3 DNA sequence: TGTGCCTGGAGTGTAGCAGGGAACTATGGCTACACCTTC. Translating it yields CAWSVAGNYGYTF. V and J are TRBV30 and TRBJ1-2; D is possibly TRBD1 (5 bases). The CDR3 is 13 residues long. V lost 0 bases, J lost 2 bases, and 7 bases lay in between. Germline V gives CDR1 GTSNPN, CDR2 SVGIG (reference sequence).

The gene calls are TRBV27 and TRBJ2-7, with D perhaps matching TRBD1 (6 bases). Germline V gene sequence: CDR1 MNHEY, CDR2 SMNVEV (reference sequence). V was trimmed by 2 bases and J by 7 bases, leaving 18 bases between them. This CDR3 is built from 15 residues. In nucleotides, the CDR3 is TGTGCCAGCAGTTTACGGAGACAGGACCCCGGGGAGCAGTACTTC. Translation: CASSLRRQDPGEQYF.

The chain couples TRBV27 to TRBJ1-6; D possibly corresponds to TRBD1 (5 bases). V was trimmed by 6 bases and J by 6 bases, leaving 15 bases between them. CDR1 MNHEY and CDR2 SMNVEV come from the germline V gene (reference sequence). The CDR3 consists of 15 residues. CDR3 protein: CASSTVRQINSPLHF. The DNA for the CDR3 is TGTGCCAGCAGCACCGTAAGACAGATTAATTCACCCCTCCACTTT.

This chain links TRBV30 with TRBJ1-3; D is unclear. The CDR3 totals 15 residues. Between the trimmed V and J ends, which lost 3 bases and 0 bases, there was a span of 12 bases. CDR1 GTSNPN and CDR2 SVGIG come from the germline V gene (reference sequence). CDR3 residues: CAWRFLSGSGNTIYF. CDR3 DNA: TGTGCCTGGAGGTTCTTGAGTGGCTCTGGAAACACCATATATTTT.

The chain links TRBV11-3 to TRBJ2-1; D is ambiguous. This CDR3 spans 13 amino acids. The germline gives CDR1 SGHNT, CDR2 YENEEA. V lost 1 base to trimming and J lost 4 bases, with 5 bases between them. CDR3 loop: CASSLVQYNEQFF. DNA of the CDR3: TGTGCCAGCAGCTTAGTTCAGTACAATGAGCAGTTCTTC.

The rearrangement joins TRBV9 to TRBJ2-3, with D tentatively TRBD2 (5 bases). The CDR3 sequence is 12 residues long. Germline CDR1 reads SGDLS; CDR2 reads YYNGEE. In DNA form, the CDR3 reads TGTGCAAAGCTAGCCCATACAGATACGCAGTATTTT. Protein sequence: CAKLAHTDTQYF.

This clone came up a few times. CDR3 nucleotides: TGTGCCAGCAGCCAAGATCAAGGGTTGGCGGGCCCCACAGATACGCAGTATTTT. Amino acid sequence: CASSQDQGLAGPTDTQYF. The V and J genes are TRBV4-2 and TRBJ2-3; a possible D gene is TRBD2 (5 bases). Trimming took 0 bases from V and 2 from J, leaving 18 bases between them. CDR3 length: 18 residues. The germline gives CDR1 LGHNA, CDR2 YNFKEQ.

The V gene is TRBV29-1, the J gene TRBJ1-2, with D possibly TRBD1 on 5 matching bases. V dropped 2 bases and J dropped 4 bases, with 17 bases sitting between them. This CDR3 spans 15 amino acids. Germline V gene sequence: CDR1 SQVTM, CDR2 ANQGSEA. The CDR3 is CSVEYVGRVGYGYTF. In DNA, the CDR3 is TGCAGCGTTGAATACGTGGGCAGGGTTGGCTATGGCTACACCTTC.

This sequence joins TRBV2 and TRBJ1-5, with 7 nucleotides matching TRBD1. The germline V gene encodes CDR1 SNHLY and CDR2 FYNNEI. V shed 3 bases, J shed 7 bases, and the junction held 9 bases outside the gene matches. The CDR3 length is 15 residues. CDR3: CASSDGQGGWQPQHF. In nucleotides, the CDR3 is TGTGCCAGCAGTGACGGTCAGGGGGGCTGGCAGCCCCAGCATTTT.

Turning to this clone: At one of its ends the junction is not consistent with the germline gene, which may arise from a read error. The rearrangement links TRBV7-3 to TRBJ1-1; the match to TRBD1 covers 9 bases. Germline V gene sequence: CDR1 SGHTA, CDR2 FQGTGA. The length of the CDR3 is 16 residues. The DNA of the CDR3 is TGTGCCAGCAGCCTAACCGGGGGACAGGGAGCGGCTGAAGCTTTCTTT. Protein product: CASSLTGGQGAAEAFF. The variable domain in full, completed from reference TRBV7-3 and TRBJ1-1, reads GAGVSQTPSNKVTEKGKYVELRCDPISGHTALYWYRQSLGQGPEFLIYFQGTGAADDSGLPNDRFFAVRPEGSVSTLKIQRTERGDSAVYLCASSLTGGQGAAEAFFGQGTRLTVV.

The chain links TRBV9 to TRBJ2-5, with D perhaps matching TRBD1 (5 bases). Germline lookup yields CDR1 SGDLS and CDR2 YYNGEE. CDR3 size: 13 residues. V lost 3 bases, J lost 6 bases, and 12 bases lay in between. CDR3 sequence reads: CASSAGNGKTQYF. In DNA form, the CDR3 reads TGTGCCAGCAGCGCAGGGAACGGAAAGACCCAGTACTTC.

This chain connects TRBV18 to TRBJ1-3, with 7 nucleotides matching TRBD1. The CDR3 sequence is 14 residues long. Germline CDR1 KGHSH, CDR2 LQKENI. The V gene end was trimmed by 4 bases and the J gene end by 2 bases; junction bases not matched to a gene: 2. The CDR3 loop is CASSLDRAGNTIYF. For the CDR3, the DNA is TGTGCCAGCTCACTTGACAGGGCTGGAAACACCATATATTTT.

This chain links TRBV3-1 (or the pseudogene TRBV3-2) with TRBJ2-1, with 7 bases identical to TRBD2. This CDR3 is 15 amino acids long. J gave up 6 bases and V 3 bases, and 8 bases lay outside the gene matches. Looked up from germline, CDR1 is LGHDT and CDR2 is YNNKEL (reference sequence). The CDR3 region is CASSHNNGGGNEQFF. The DNA for the CDR3 is TGTGCCAGCAGCCATAACAACGGCGGGGGCAATGAGCAGTTCTTC.

The rearrangement links TRBV6-5 to TRBJ1-5; the D gene is possibly TRBD1 (6 bases). V shed 0 bases and J shed 6 bases, with 15 bases lying between them. The CDR3 sequence is 16 residues long. The germline V gene has CDR1 MNHEY and CDR2 SVGAGI. As DNA, the CDR3 is TGTGCCAGCAGTTACTCCGGGGAAGGGGGAAGTCAGCCCCAGCATTTT. This codes for CASSYSGEGGSQPQHF.

The rearrangement links TRBV10-3 to TRBJ2-7; maybe TRBD1 (6 bases). The CDR3 covers 16 residues. Looked up from germline, CDR1 is ENHRY and CDR2 is SYGVKD. V was clipped by 4 bases and J by 0 bases, with 16 bases between them. DNA of the CDR3: TGTGCCATCAGTGCCTCCCAAGAGGGGGACTCCTACGAGCAGTACTTC. It translates to CAISASQEGDSYEQYF.

The chain carries TRBV7-2 and TRBJ2-5; 7 nucleotides match TRBD1. The trim removed 1 base at V and 5 bases at J, leaving 7 bases unmatched. Germline V CDR1 and CDR2: SGHTA, FQGNSA. This CDR3 has 15 residues. The CDR3 sequence: CASSLGQGPWETQYF. The CDR3 DNA reads as TGTGCCAGCAGCTTAGGACAGGGTCCGTGGGAGACCCAGTACTTC.

This clone was seen only a few times. Other DNA sequences in the sample encode the same CDR3. This CDR3 reads CASSIGTVYGYTF. CDR3 in DNA: TGTGCCAGTAGTATTGGGACAGTTTATGGCTACACCTTC. The V and J genes are TRBV19 and TRBJ1-2, with 7 bases aligning to TRBD1. There are 13 residues in the CDR3. Germline assignment: CDR1 LNHDA and CDR2 SQIVND (reference sequence). V lost 3 bases to trimming and J lost 5 bases; unmatched junction nucleotides: 3.

The V call is TRBV25-1, the J call TRBJ1-2; 9 bases fit TRBD1. Germline values: CDR1 MGHDK, CDR2 SYGVNS. This CDR3 has 17 residues. J was trimmed by 0 bases and V by 4 bases; bases with no gene match: 9. The DNA for the CDR3 is TGTGCCAGCAGTGGCGGGACAGGGATGTTAGCTAACTATGGCTACACCTTC. Translation: CASSGGTGMLANYGYTF.